These 8 T cell receptor beta chains originate from one sample sequenced in a study of blood T cells in healthy people across ages. Primed by a sample-barcoded 5' primer and a J-beta primer mix, a second PCR proceeded for 7 to 11 cycles. One entry per CDR3 protein results from TCRdb running MiXCR on the 5' RACE reads. The repertoire holds some 690,000 distinct CDR3 sequences, with 22% as singletons. The sequenced sample was blood. The receptors were gathered from a man aged 70-80 years in good health.

The V gene is TRBV6-1, the J gene TRBJ2-6; perhaps TRBD1 as D (6 bases). The V end lost 6 bases, the J end lost 4 bases, and 25 bases lay between the germline ends. CDR1 and CDR2 from the germline V gene are MNHNS and SASEGT. This CDR3 region has 19 residues. This CDR3 is CASRSPLGQWNTGANVLTF. Written as DNA, the CDR3 is TGTGCCAGCAGGTCACCTTTAGGACAGTGGAATACAGGGGCCAACGTCCTGACTTTC.

This clonotype was seen more than once but under ten times. The V and J genes are TRBV20-1 and TRBJ1-5, with no clear D. The CDR3 is 13 amino acids. Trimming cost V 3 bases and J 3 bases, with 9 bases left between them. Germline CDR1 reads DFQATT; CDR2 reads SNEGSKA (reference sequence). The CDR3 loop reads CSASAGSNQPQHF. The CDR3 DNA reads as TGCAGTGCTAGTGCGGGGTCCAATCAGCCCCAGCATTTT.

This rearrangement joins TRBV24-1 to TRBJ2-1; 10 nucleotides align to TRBD1. This CDR3 contains 13 residues. Trimming cost V 10 bases and J 4 bases; bases outside gene matches: 3. The germline gives CDR1 KGHDR, CDR2 SFDVKD. The chain's CDR3 is CATAGQGYNEQFF. In DNA form, the CDR3 reads TGTGCCACGGCGGGACAGGGGTACAATGAGCAGTTCTTC.

This clonotype was seen many times. The chain combines TRBV7-9 with TRBJ2-5; D possibly matches TRBD1 or TRBD2 (6 bases each). The V end was cut by 2 bases, the J end by 4 bases, with 17 bases between. The CDR3 runs 16 residues. CDR1 SEHNR and CDR2 FQNEAQ come from the germline V gene (reference sequence). CDR3 sequence reads: CASSLFEGGYRETQYF. CDR3 sequence (DNA): TGTGCCAGCAGCTTATTCGAGGGGGGCTACCGAGAGACCCAGTACTTC.

The sample holds a few counts of this clonotype. The gene calls are TRBV3-1 and TRBJ1-4; D unclear. V was trimmed by 4 bases and J by 0 bases, leaving 6 bases between them. This CDR3 spans 14 amino acids. Per germline, CDR1 LGHDT and CDR2 YNNKEL (reference sequence). CDR3 residues: CASSRESTNEKLFF. The CDR3 DNA is TGTGCCAGCAGCCGGGAATCAACTAATGAAAAACTGTTTTTT.

The gene calls are TRBV6-6 and TRBJ2-3; weak D call: TRBD2 (5 bases). V was shortened by 2 bases and J by 1 base, with 10 bases between the two germline ends. The length of the CDR3 is 15 residues. Germline lookup yields CDR1 MNHNY and CDR2 SVGAGI (reference sequence). Written as DNA, the CDR3 is TGTGCCAGCAGTTACCGGGCCGGGGGCACAGATACGCAGTATTTT. Translated, it gives CASSYRAGGTDTQYF.

V and J are TRBV10-3 and TRBJ2-1, with a possible D match to TRBD1 (7 bases). This CDR3 comprises 20 residues. Germline V lookup: CDR1 ENHRY, CDR2 SYGVKD. Trimming removed 6 bases at V and 3 bases at J, with 30 bases between. The DNA for the CDR3 is TGTGCCATCAGCGGGACAGCCACCTTCCACCGGGACTTACACTACAATGAGCAGTTCTTC. It specifies CAISGTATFHRDLHYNEQFF.

This clonotype was recorded once. The genes are TRBV20-1 and TRBJ1-2, with 8 bases identical to TRBD1. The germline gives CDR1 DFQATT, CDR2 SNEGSKA (reference sequence). The CDR3 length is 12 residues. With 4 bases clipped from V and 7 bases from J, the junction kept 5 bases outside the gene matches. The CDR3 loop reads CSATRQGSGYTF. The CDR3 DNA reads TGCAGTGCTACCCGACAGGGGTCTGGCTACACCTTC.